This is a list of T cell receptor beta chains from one sample in a study of blood T cell repertoires in COVID-19. Sequencing was performed with immunoSEQ multiplex PCR; in TCRdb, only in-frame clones are kept and a portion is missing. The sample shows under 250,000 clones, roughly 83% of them seen only once. The sequencing sample was made of peripheral blood. Every receptor here comes from a woman aged 70 to 79 with active or convalescent COVID-19. The CDR3 runs from the conserved cysteine through the conserved F or W. A D gene is named only where the DNA matches it firmly. Size tells how often a clone was seen (once, few, many) or the class of an expanded clone, and some rows leave it out.

TRBD2,TRBV28,TRBJ2-1,15,.,CASSSPGLAGGKEFF
TRBD2,TRBV6-2/TRBV6-3,TRBJ2-1,14,.,CASSVTSGYNEQFF
TRBD1,TRBV5-4,TRBJ2-1,16,.,CASSFPGGRGVNEQFF
TRBD1,TRBV6-1,TRBJ1-2,16,.,CASSEVAGQGTYGYTF
TRBD1,TRBV18,TRBJ1-2,20,.,CASSPYLTPPGQRPRDGYTF
TRBD2,TRBV10-2,TRBJ2-1,16,.,CASSPFGQRETHEQFF
TRBD1,TRBV6-1,TRBJ1-2,14,.,CASSDVWTGSGYTF
.,TRBV18,TRBJ2-1,15,few,CASSPTGVGDNEQFF
.,TRBV9,TRBJ2-3,15,.,CASSASPRSTDTQYF
.,TRBV30,TRBJ1-1,13,.,CAWSAKVGTEAFF
.,TRBV30,TRBJ1-2,12,.,CAWSVGHTGYTF
.,TRBV5-1,TRBJ1-1,13,.,CASSVGTGGAAFF
.,TRBV12-3/TRBV12-4,TRBJ2-1,13,.,CASTRDTYNEQFF
.,TRBV18,TRBJ2-7,14,.,CASSPGLVTYEQYF
.,TRBV2,TRBJ2-5,14,.,CASSVYSHLETQYF
.,TRBV2,TRBJ2-1,12,few,CASEQGRNEQFF
.,TRBV4-1,TRBJ1-2,15,.,CASSQALTGNYGYTF
TRBD2,TRBV19,TRBJ2-1,16,.,CASAPYSGRAANEQFF
TRBD2,TRBV29-1,TRBJ2-7,13,.,CSALGLPSYEQYF
TRBD1,TRBV18,TRBJ2-7,14,.,CASSPRDREGEQYF
TRBD2,TRBV7-9,TRBJ2-5,15,.,CASSYQGGWEETQYF
.,TRBV19,TRBJ1-6,13,.,CASSNRDTSPLHF
TRBD1,TRBV30,TRBJ1-6,13,once,CACQGAGNSPLHF
TRBD2,TRBV5-8,TRBJ2-2,18,.,CASSLVTSGSLNTGELFF
TRBD2,TRBV7-2,TRBJ2-2,15,few,CASSWTSGNTGELFF
TRBD1,TRBV5-1,TRBJ2-2,15,.,CARLGQGCDTGELFF
.,TRBV28,TRBJ2-7,15,.,CASTNSGALPYEQYF
.,TRBV30,TRBJ1-1,13,.,CAWSGHPNTEAFF
TRBD2,TRBV28,TRBJ2-7,20,.,CASSSAPTSGHRRGSYEQYF
.,TRBV11-2,TRBJ2-2,14,.,CASSFSWLGGELFF
TRBD1,TRBV7-2,TRBJ1-3,15,.,CASSFSTGAGNTIYF
.,TRBV29-1,TRBJ2-1,13,.,CSPRLGGGHEQFF
TRBD1,TRBV5-1,TRBJ1-2,14,.,CASSSGQGNYGYTF
.,TRBV5-1,TRBJ2-7,14,once,CASTSRESSYEQYF
.,TRBV7-2,TRBJ2-3,16,.,CASSLGGGGVEDTQYF
TRBD2,TRBV2,TRBJ2-5,15,.,CASGTGLAGAETQYF
.,TRBV11-2,TRBJ2-7,12,.,CASSLNSLEQYF
TRBD1,TRBV7-9,TRBJ1-6,17,.,CASSPKVQGLQDSPLHF
.,TRBV10-3,TRBJ1-1,13,.,CAITVDSNTEAFF
.,TRBV28,TRBJ2-2,13,.,CASTATFFGELFF
TRBD2,TRBV4-2,TRBJ2-3,17,.,CASSQPSGTSGTDTQYF